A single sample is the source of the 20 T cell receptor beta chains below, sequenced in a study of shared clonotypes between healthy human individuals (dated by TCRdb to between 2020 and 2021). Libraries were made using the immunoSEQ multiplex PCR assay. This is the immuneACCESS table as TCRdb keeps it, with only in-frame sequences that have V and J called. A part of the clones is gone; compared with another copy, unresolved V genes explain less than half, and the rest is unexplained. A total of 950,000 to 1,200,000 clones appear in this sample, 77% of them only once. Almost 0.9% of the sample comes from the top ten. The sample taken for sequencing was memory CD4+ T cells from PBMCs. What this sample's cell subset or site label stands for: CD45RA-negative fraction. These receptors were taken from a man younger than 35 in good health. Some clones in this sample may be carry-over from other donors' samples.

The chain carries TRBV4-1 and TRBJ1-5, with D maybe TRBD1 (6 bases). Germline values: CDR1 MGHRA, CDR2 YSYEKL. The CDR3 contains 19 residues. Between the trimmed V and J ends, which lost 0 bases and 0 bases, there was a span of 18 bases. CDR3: CASSQDRLDRGLSNQPQHF. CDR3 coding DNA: TGCGCCAGCAGCCAAGATCGCTTGGACCGGGGGCTTAGCAATCAGCCCCAGCATTTT.

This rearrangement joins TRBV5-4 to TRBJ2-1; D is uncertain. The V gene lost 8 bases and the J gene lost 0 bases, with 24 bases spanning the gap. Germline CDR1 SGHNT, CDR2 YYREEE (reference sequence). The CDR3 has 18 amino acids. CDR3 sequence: CASPTRRSFSFSYNEQFF. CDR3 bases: TGTGCCAGTCCAACTCGGCGGTCCTTCTCCTTCTCCTACAATGAGCAGTTCTTC.

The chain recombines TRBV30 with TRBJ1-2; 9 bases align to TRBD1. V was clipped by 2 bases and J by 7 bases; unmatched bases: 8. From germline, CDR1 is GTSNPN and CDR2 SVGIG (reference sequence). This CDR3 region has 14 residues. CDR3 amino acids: CAWSFNRGQGGYTF. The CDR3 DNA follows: TGTGCCTGGAGTTTCAACAGGGGGCAGGGTGGCTACACCTTC.

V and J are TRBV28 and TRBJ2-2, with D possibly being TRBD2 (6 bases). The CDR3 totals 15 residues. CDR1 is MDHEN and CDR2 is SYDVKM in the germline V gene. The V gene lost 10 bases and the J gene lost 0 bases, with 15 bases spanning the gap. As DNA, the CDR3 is TGTGCCACAGCCGGCCCGGGAGCGAACACCGGGGAGCTGTTTTTT. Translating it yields CATAGPGANTGELFF.

In nucleotides, the CDR3 is TGTGCCAGCAGTCAGGGACTAGTCGCCCAAGAGACCCAGTACTTC. This encodes CASSQGLVAQETQYF. V gene TRBV2 combines with J gene TRBJ2-5, with TRBD2 matching 8 bases. The CDR3 is 15 residues long. Germline assignment: CDR1 SNHLY and CDR2 FYNNEI. Trimming took 5 bases from V and 1 from J; bases not matched to a gene: 6.

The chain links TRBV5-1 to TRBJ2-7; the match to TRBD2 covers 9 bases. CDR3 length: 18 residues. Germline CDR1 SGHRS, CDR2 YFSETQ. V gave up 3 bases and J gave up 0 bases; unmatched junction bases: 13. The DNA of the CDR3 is TGCGCCAGCAGCTCAGGGACTAGCTCCCGTAGGAGCTCCTACGAGCAGTACTTC. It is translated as CASSSGTSSRRSSYEQYF.

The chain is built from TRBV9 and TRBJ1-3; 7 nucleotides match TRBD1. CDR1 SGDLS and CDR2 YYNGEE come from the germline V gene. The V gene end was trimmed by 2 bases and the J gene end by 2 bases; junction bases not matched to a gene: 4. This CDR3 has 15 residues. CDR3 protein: CASSVGGGTGNTIYF. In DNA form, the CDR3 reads TGTGCCAGCAGCGTCGGAGGGGGCACTGGAAACACCATATATTTT.

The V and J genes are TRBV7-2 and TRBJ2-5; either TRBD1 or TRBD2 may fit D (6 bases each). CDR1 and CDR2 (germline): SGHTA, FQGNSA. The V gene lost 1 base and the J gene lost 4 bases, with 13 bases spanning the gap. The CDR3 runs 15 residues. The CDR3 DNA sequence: TGTGCCAGCAGCTTAGACGGGGGCAGTTTAGAGACCCAGTACTTC. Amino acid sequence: CASSLDGGSLETQYF.

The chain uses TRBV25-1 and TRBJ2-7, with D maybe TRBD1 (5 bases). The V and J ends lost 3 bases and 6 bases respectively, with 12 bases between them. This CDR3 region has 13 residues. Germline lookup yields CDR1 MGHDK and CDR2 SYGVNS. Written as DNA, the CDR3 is TGTGCCAGCAGTGATACCTTTAGGGGCGAGCAGTACTTC. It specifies CASSDTFRGEQYF.

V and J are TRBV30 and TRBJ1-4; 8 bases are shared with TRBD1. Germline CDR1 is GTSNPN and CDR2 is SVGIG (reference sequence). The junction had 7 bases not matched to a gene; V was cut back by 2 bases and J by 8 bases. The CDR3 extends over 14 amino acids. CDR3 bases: TGTGCCTGGAGTCCAGGACAGGGTTGCGAAAAACTGTTTTTT. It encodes CAWSPGQGCEKLFF.

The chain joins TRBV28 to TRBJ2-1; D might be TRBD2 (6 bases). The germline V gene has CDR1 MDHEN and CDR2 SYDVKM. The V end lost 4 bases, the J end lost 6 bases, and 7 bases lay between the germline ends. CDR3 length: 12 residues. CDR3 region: CASSSGLNEQFF. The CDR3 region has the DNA TGTGCCAGCAGTTCGGGACTCAATGAGCAGTTCTTC. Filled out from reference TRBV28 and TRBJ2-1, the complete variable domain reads DVKVTQSSRYLVKRTGEKVFLECVQDMDHENMFWYRQDPGLGLRLIYFSYDVKMKEKGDIPEGYSVSREKKERFSLILESASTNQTSMYLCASSSGLNEQFFGPGTRLTVL.

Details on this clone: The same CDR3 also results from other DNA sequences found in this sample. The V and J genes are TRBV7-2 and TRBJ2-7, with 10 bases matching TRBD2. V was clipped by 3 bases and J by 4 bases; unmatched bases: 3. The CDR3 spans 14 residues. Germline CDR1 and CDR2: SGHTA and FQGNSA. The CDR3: CASSLGLASYEQYF. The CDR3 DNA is TGTGCCAGCAGCTTGGGACTAGCGTCTTACGAGCAGTACTTC.

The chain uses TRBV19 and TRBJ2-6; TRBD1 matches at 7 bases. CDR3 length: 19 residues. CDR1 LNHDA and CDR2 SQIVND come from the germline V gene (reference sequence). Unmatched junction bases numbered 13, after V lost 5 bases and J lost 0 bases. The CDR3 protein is CASSLRPTGTSSGANVLTF. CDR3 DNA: TGTGCCAGTAGTCTACGACCGACAGGGACGAGCTCTGGGGCCAACGTCCTGACTTTC.

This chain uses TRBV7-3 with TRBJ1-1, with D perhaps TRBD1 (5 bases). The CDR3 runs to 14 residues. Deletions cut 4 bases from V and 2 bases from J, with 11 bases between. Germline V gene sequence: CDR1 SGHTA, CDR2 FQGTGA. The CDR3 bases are TGTGCCAGCAGCTCGACAGTATATAACACTGAAGCTTTCTTT. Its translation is CASSSTVYNTEAFF.

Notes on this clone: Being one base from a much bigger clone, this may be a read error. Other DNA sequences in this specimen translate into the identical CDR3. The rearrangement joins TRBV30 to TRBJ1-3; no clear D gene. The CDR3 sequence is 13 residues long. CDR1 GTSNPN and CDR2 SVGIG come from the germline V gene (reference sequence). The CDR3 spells CAWHIFSGNTIYF. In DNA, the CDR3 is TGTGCCTGGCACATATTCTCTGGAAACACTATATATTTT.

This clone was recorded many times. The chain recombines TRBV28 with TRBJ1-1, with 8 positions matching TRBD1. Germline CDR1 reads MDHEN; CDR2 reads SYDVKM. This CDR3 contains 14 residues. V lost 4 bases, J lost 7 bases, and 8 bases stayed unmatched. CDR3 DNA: TGTGCCAGCAGTTCGGGGCAGGGGGCTGGTGAAGCTTTCTTT. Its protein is CASSSGQGAGEAFF.

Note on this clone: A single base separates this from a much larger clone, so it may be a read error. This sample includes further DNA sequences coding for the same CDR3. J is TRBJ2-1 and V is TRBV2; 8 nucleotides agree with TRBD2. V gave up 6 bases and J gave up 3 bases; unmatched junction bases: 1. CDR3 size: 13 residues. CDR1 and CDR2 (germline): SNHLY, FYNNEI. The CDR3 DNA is TGTGCCAGCAGACTAGCGGACTACAATGAGCAGTTCTTC. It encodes CASRLADYNEQFF.

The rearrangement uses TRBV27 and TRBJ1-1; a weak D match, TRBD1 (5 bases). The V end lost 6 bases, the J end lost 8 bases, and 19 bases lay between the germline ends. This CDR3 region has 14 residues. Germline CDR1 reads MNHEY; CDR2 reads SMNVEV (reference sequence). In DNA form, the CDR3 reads TGTGCCAGCAGAGGGAATCGGGACTTGGGGGAAGCTTTCTTT. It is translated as CASRGNRDLGEAFF.

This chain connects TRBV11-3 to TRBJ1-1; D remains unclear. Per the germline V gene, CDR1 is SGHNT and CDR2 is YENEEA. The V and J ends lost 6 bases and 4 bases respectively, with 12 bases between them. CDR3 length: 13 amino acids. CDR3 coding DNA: TGTGCCAGCAGTCCAGTCATGGGCACTGAAGCTTTCTTT. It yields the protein CASSPVMGTEAFF.

The CDR3 sequence: CSVGRTAHQDTQYF. For the CDR3, the DNA is TGCAGCGTTGGAAGGACGGCACACCAGGATACGCAGTATTTT. The chain links TRBV29-1 to TRBJ2-3; D not resolved. This CDR3 spans 14 amino acids. Trimming removed 4 bases from V and 6 bases from J, with 17 bases in between. Per the germline V gene, CDR1 is SQVTM and CDR2 is ANQGSEA.